This paragraph covers one T cell receptor (beta chain) sequence. Its antigen is unknown. This record belongs to a study of monozygotic twins with inflammatory bowel disease. Study-wide points: In patient repertoires, differing immunosuppressive treatments may have added some variability.

In germline, CDR1 is MNHNS, CDR2 SASEGT. There are 15 residues in the CDR3. TCRdb derives one entry per CDR3 protein from the 5' RACE reads, leaving out DNA. The data include approximately 400,000 distinct CDR3 sequences; the top ten clones carry about 2.5%. Sequenced: blood. The receptor was isolated from a human donor with ulcerative colitis or Crohn's disease, or a healthy co-twin of an affected twin (not recorded which). The genes are TRBV6-1 and TRBJ1-3. This chain's CDR3 is CASRPQLSSGNTIYF.